This passage covers 22 T cell receptor beta chains from one sample sequenced in a study of T cell responses to AZD1222 COVID-19 vaccine. Method: immunoSEQ multiplex PCR; TCRdb's copy keeps in-frame clones and lacks some. The sample yields around 120,000 clones, 70% to 90% seen once. Sample: peripheral blood, taken on day 0 of AZD1222 vaccination. Receptors were obtained from an adult in good health.

This chain joins TRBV7-2 and TRBJ2-1; 9 bases are a match to TRBD1. With 5 bases clipped from V and 7 bases from J, the junction kept 3 bases outside the gene matches. The CDR3 has 13 amino acids. Germline V gene lookup returns CDR1 SGHTA and CDR2 FQGNSA. CDR3 region: CASSPTGGNEQFF. Written as DNA, the CDR3 is TGTGCCAGCAGCCCGACAGGGGGGAATGAGCAGTTCTTC.

V and J are TRBV5-6 and TRBJ1-5, with 7 bases identical to TRBD1. CDR1 is SGHDT, CDR2 YYEEEE, per germline. This CDR3 is 16 amino acids long. V was clipped by 4 bases and J by 5 bases; unmatched bases: 12. CDR3: CASSLLSAGGDQPQHF. The CDR3 nucleotides read TGTGCCAGCAGCCTACTCTCGGCAGGGGGGGATCAGCCCCAGCATTTT.

The chain combines TRBV11-2 with TRBJ2-4; no firm D call. V lost 5 bases and J 5 bases, leaving 16 bases between the germline ends. The CDR3 is 15 residues long. Per germline, CDR1 SGHAT and CDR2 FQNNGV. CDR3 bases: TGTGCCAGCAGCCCAGGCCGTAGTGGGGAAAACATTCAGTACTTC. This gives the protein CASSPGRSGENIQYF.

The chain has TRBV4-2 and TRBJ1-4; 7 bases map to TRBD1. V was clipped by 0 bases and J by 5 bases; unmatched bases: 6. The CDR3 loop spans 16 amino acids. CDR1 is LGHNA and CDR2 is YNFKEQ in the germline V gene. This CDR3 reads CASSQDLGTVNEKLFF. CDR3 nucleotide sequence: TGTGCCAGCAGCCAAGACCTCGGGACAGTGAATGAAAAACTGTTTTTT.

The count of this clone is one. The chain has TRBV11-1 and TRBJ2-7; no clear D gene. The V gene lost 0 bases and the J gene lost 2 bases, with 8 bases spanning the gap. CDR1 SGHAT and CDR2 FQDESV come from the germline V gene (reference sequence). The CDR3 spans 14 residues. The CDR3 sequence is CASSLAGQPYEQYF. CDR3 DNA sequence: TGTGCCAGCAGCTTAGCGGGCCAACCCTACGAGCAGTACTTC. Full variable domain (rest looked up from reference TRBV11-1 and TRBJ2-7): EAEVAQSPRYKITEKSQAVAFWCDPISGHATLYWYRQILGQGPELLVQFQDESVVDDSQLPKDRFSAERLKGVDSTLKIQPAELGDSAMYLCASSLAGQPYEQYFGPGTRLTVT.

The chain recombines TRBV6-6 with TRBJ1-4; D unresolved. Germline V gene sequence: CDR1 MNHNY, CDR2 SVGAGI (reference sequence). V was trimmed by 3 bases and J by 5 bases, leaving 13 bases between them. The length of the CDR3 is 15 residues. The CDR3 protein is CASSYGNKANEKLFF. CDR3 nucleotides: TGTGCCAGCAGTTATGGTAACAAAGCGAATGAAAAACTGTTTTTT.

Regarding this clone: Distinct nucleotide sequences in the sample also encode this CDR3. V gene TRBV12-3 or TRBV12-4 combines with J gene TRBJ1-1; 7 bases map to TRBD1. The CDR3 extends over 11 amino acids. V was pared by 6 bases and J by 8 bases, with 3 bases of the junction left unmatched. DNA for the CDR3: TGTGCCAGCAGGTTGACAGGGGAAGCTTTCTTT. This translates into CASRLTGEAFF.

The chain combines TRBV3-1 (or the pseudogene TRBV3-2) with TRBJ2-7; 10 positions match TRBD1. This CDR3 has 14 amino acids. The J segment lost 1 base and the V segment lost 4 bases, leaving 1 base of the junction unmatched. The germline V gene encodes CDR1 LGHDT and CDR2 YNNKEL (reference sequence). The CDR3 DNA reads TGTGCCAGCAGCCTGGGACAGGGGTCCTACGAGCAGTACTTC. Amino acids: CASSLGQGSYEQYF.

The gene calls are TRBV4-3 and TRBJ1-1; D is undetermined. The germline V and J ends were trimmed by 2 bases and 1 base, with 5 bases remaining between them. Germline values: CDR1 LGHNA, CDR2 YSLEER. The CDR3 covers 13 residues. For the CDR3, the DNA is TGCGCCAGCAGCCAATACAGGAACACTGAAGCTTTCTTT. Amino acids: CASSQYRNTEAFF.

This sequence joins TRBV6-6 and TRBJ2-3, with 13 bases aligning to TRBD2. Germline CDR1 reads MNHNY; CDR2 reads SVGAGI (reference sequence). Trimming cost V 5 bases and J 4 bases; bases outside gene matches: 12. The CDR3 is 18 amino acids. The CDR3 region is CASSPRTSGGSRADTQYF. The DNA for the CDR3 is TGTGCCAGCAGTCCCCGGACTAGCGGGGGCTCGCGGGCAGATACGCAGTATTTT.

This clone has just a few counts. This sample includes further DNA sequences coding for the same CDR3. The V gene is TRBV9, the J gene TRBJ2-3, with D maybe TRBD2 (7 bases). Germline-derived CDR1 and CDR2 are SGDLS and YYNGEE. V shed 0 bases and J shed 3 bases, with 11 bases lying between them. This CDR3 comprises 15 residues. The CDR3 loop reads CASSVGAGATDTQYF. In DNA, the CDR3 is TGTGCCAGCAGCGTAGGGGCGGGGGCGACAGATACGCAGTATTTT.

The CDR3 bases are TGTGCCAGCAGCTTAGATCGACAGGGCGGTGAGCAGTTCTTC. This gives the protein CASSLDRQGGEQFF. V and J are TRBV11-2 and TRBJ2-1, with 7 nucleotides matching TRBD1. The CDR3 totals 14 residues. V shed 0 bases, J shed 9 bases, and the junction held 5 bases outside the gene matches. Germline V gene lookup returns CDR1 SGHAT and CDR2 FQNNGV.

The chain joins TRBV20-1 to TRBJ1-1, with D unclear. Germline V CDR1 and CDR2: DFQATT, SNEGSKA (reference sequence). Trimming removed 3 bases at V and 5 bases at J, with 7 bases between. CDR3 length equals 11 residues. CDR3 sequence reads: CSASGETEAFF. The CDR3 nucleotides read TGCAGTGCTAGTGGAGAGACTGAAGCTTTCTTT.

V is TRBV5-4 and J is TRBJ2-5; possibly TRBD2 for D (5 bases). The ends were cut back, 0 bases at V and 5 bases at J, with 11 bases in the middle. The length of the CDR3 is 14 residues. Per germline, CDR1 SGHNT and CDR2 YYREEE (reference sequence). In DNA, the CDR3 is TGTGCCAGCAGCTTGGAACCGGGAACGGAGACCCAGTACTTC. This gives the protein CASSLEPGTETQYF.

This clone came up a few times. This chain connects TRBV5-1 to TRBJ1-1; perhaps TRBD1 as D (6 bases). Trimming left V 4 bases short and J 8 bases short, with 21 bases between. The germline CDR1 and CDR2 sequences are SGHRS and YFSETQ. The CDR3 loop spans 15 amino acids. The CDR3: CASSPGPGSRGEAFF. The CDR3 coding sequence is TGCGCCAGCAGCCCAGGCCCGGGATCTAGGGGGGAAGCTTTCTTT.

The chain combines TRBV5-4 with TRBJ1-2, with TRBD1 matching 12 bases. Germline lookup yields CDR1 SGHNT and CDR2 YYREEE (reference sequence). This CDR3 region has 16 residues. J lost 0 bases, V lost 4 bases, and 4 bases had no gene match. CDR3 sequence (DNA): TGTGCCAGCAGCCCGGGACAGGGGGCGACTAACTATGGCTACACCTTC. It translates to CASSPGQGATNYGYTF. The whole variable domain, remainder taken from reference TRBV5-4 and TRBJ1-2, is ETGVTQSPTHLIKTRGQQVTLRCSSQSGHNTVSWYQQALGQGPQFIFQYYREEENGRGNFPPRFSGLQFPNYSSELNVNALELDDSALYLCASSPGQGATNYGYTFGSGTRLTVV.

The V gene is TRBV9, the J gene TRBJ1-2; the D is unclear. This CDR3 is 14 amino acids long. With 0 bases removed from V and 8 bases from J, the gap between germline ends came to 14 bases. Germline-derived CDR1 and CDR2 are SGDLS and YYNGEE. Here the CDR3 DNA reads TGTGCCAGCAGCGTAGGAACAGTCGGGTGGGGCTACACCTTC. Amino acids: CASSVGTVGWGYTF.

The chain recombines TRBV3-1 (or the pseudogene TRBV3-2) with TRBJ1-3, with a possible D match to TRBD1 (6 bases). The CDR3 has 17 amino acids. V was cut by 4 bases and J by 0 bases, with 16 bases left in between. Looked up from germline, CDR1 is LGHDT and CDR2 is YNNKEL (reference sequence). The CDR3 sequence is CASSRISRQVSGNTIYF. DNA of the CDR3: TGTGCCAGCAGCCGAATTTCGAGACAGGTCTCTGGAAACACCATATATTTT.

The CDR3 loop reads CASSVGWGPTGELFF. CDR3 DNA sequence: TGTGCCAGCAGCGTAGGGTGGGGCCCCACCGGGGAGCTGTTTTTT. V is TRBV9 and J is TRBJ2-2; maybe TRBD1 (5 bases). Germline lookup yields CDR1 SGDLS and CDR2 YYNGEE. Trimming removed 0 bases from V and 4 bases from J, with 10 bases in between. This CDR3 contains 15 residues.

The gene calls are TRBV6-1 and TRBJ1-3; tentative D call: TRBD1 (5 bases). Per germline, CDR1 MNHNS and CDR2 SASEGT. The CDR3 contains 17 residues. With 2 bases removed from V and 2 bases from J, the gap between germline ends came to 16 bases. The CDR3 here is CASSERGDSFTGNTIYF. Written as DNA, the CDR3 is TGTGCCAGCAGTGAAAGAGGCGACAGCTTTACTGGAAACACCATATATTTT.

The chain uses TRBV9 and TRBJ1-3, with D possibly TRBD1 on 5 matching bases. The length of the CDR3 is 16 residues. Trimming took 3 bases from V and 2 from J, leaving 15 bases between them. The V gene's germline CDR1 is SGDLS and CDR2 YYNGEE. CDR3 protein: CASSAREGRPGNTIYF. CDR3 nucleotide sequence: TGTGCCAGCAGCGCGAGGGAGGGGCGTCCTGGAAACACCATATATTTT.

V and J are TRBV7-2 and TRBJ2-5; 8 bases are shared with TRBD1. V lost 8 bases to trimming and J lost 7 bases; unmatched junction nucleotides: 12. The V gene's germline CDR1 is SGHTA and CDR2 FQGNSA. The CDR3 runs 14 residues. The CDR3, as DNA: TGTGCCAGCGGTCCCCAGGGGGCGCGTGGGACCCAGTACTTC. Translated, it gives CASGPQGARGTQYF.